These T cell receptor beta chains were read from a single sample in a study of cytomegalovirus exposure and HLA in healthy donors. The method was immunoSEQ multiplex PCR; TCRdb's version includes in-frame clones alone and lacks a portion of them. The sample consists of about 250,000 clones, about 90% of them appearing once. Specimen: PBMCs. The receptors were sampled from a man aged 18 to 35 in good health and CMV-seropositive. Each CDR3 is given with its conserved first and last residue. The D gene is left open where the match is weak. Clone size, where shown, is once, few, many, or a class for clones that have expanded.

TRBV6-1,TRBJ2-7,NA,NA,TGTGCCAGCAGTGACCCAGGACACACCTACGAGCAGTACTTC,CASSDPGHTYEQYF
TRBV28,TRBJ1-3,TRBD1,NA,TGTGCCAGCAACCCAGGGGGAAGTGGAAACACCATATATTTT,CASNPGGSGNTIYF
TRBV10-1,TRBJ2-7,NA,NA,TGCGCCAGCAGTGTAGGAACTAGATCCGCTTCCTACGAGCAGTACTTC,CASSVGTRSASYEQYF
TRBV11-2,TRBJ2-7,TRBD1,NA,TGTGCCAGCAGCTCCCAGCGCCTTGGACAGGCCGAGCAGTACTTC,CASSSQRLGQAEQYF
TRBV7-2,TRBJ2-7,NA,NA,TGTGCCAGCAGCTCTAGGACGGGAGCCTACGAGCAGTACTTC,CASSSRTGAYEQYF
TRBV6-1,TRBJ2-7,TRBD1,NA,TGTGCCAGCAGTGAAGGACAGGGTCCCCACGAGCAGTACTTC,CASSEGQGPHEQYF
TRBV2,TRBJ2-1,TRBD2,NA,TGTGCCAGCCTCGGGATAGCGGGGGCCCGGGGCTCCTACAATGAGCAGTTCTTC,CASLGIAGARGSYNEQFF
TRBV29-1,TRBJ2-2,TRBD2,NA,TGCAGCGTTGGACGACTAGCGGGACGCACCGGGGAGCTGTTTTTT,CSVGRLAGRTGELFF
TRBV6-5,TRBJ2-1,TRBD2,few,TGTGCCAGCAGTTTCCCCCGACTAGCGGCCTACAATGAGCAGTTCTTC,CASSFPRLAAYNEQFF
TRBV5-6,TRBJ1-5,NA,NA,TGTGCCAGCAGCCGAAGCACGGGGCGATGGGATCAGCCCCAGCATTTT,CASSRSTGRWDQPQHF
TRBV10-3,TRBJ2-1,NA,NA,TGTGCCATCAGTGGGGACTCGAGCTCCTACAATGAGCAGTTCTTC,CAISGDSSSYNEQFF
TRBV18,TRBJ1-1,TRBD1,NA,TGTGCCAGCTCAGAAAGGACAGGAACAAAGGGGGCTTTCTTT,CASSERTGTKGAFF
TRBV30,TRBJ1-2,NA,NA,TGTGCCTGGAGTATGGACGGAACCTATGGCTACACCTTC,CAWSMDGTYGYTF
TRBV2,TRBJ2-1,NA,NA,TGTGCCAGCAGCGGACTAAATGAGCAGTTCTTC,CASSGLNEQFF
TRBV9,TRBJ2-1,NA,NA,TGTGCCAGCAGCGTAGACCGGGAAGCCTCCTACAATGAGCAGTTCTTC,CASSVDREASYNEQFF
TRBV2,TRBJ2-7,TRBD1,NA,TGTGCCAGCAGTGAAGCGGACAGGGCTTACGAGCAGTACTTC,CASSEADRAYEQYF
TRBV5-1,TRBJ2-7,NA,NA,TGCGCCAGCAGCCGGACCCCAGGGGAAACCTACGAGCAGTACTTC,CASSRTPGETYEQYF
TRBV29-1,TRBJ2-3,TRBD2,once,TGCAGCGTGGTAGGACTAGCGGGAGCGGACGCAGATACGCAGTATTTT,CSVVGLAGADADTQYF
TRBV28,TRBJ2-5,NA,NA,TGTGCCAGCAGCCTGGGGGACCGACTCGAGACCCAGTACTTC,CASSLGDRLETQYF
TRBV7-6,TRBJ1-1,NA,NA,TGTGCCAGCAGCTCGATGAGGGGGAACACTGAAGCTTTCTTT,CASSSMRGNTEAFF
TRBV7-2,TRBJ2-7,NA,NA,TGTGCCAGCATCAGGGGTGGGGGGTCCTACGAGCAGTACTTC,CASIRGGGSYEQYF
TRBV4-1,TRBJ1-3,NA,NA,TGCGCCAGCAGCCAAGGGGATGGAAACACCATATATTTT,CASSQGDGNTIYF
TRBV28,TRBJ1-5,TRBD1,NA,TGTGCCAGCAGTTCGGACAGGGATGCTCAGCCCCAGCATTTT,CASSSDRDAQPQHF
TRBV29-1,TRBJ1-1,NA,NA,TGCAGCGTTGCCCCTGGATCGGGAGCTTTCTTT,CSVAPGSGAFF
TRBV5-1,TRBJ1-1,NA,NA,TGCGCCAGTGCCGAGCTTGGGCCGGTGTCCGGCACTGAAGCTTTCTTT,CASAELGPVSGTEAFF
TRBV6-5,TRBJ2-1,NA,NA,TGTGCCAGCAGTTATCGGGGGGCTAGCGTCCATGAGCAGTTCTTC,CASSYRGASVHEQFF
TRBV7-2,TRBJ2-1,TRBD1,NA,TGTGCCAGCAGTCCGATGACCGGGACAGGGAATGTCTACAATGAGCAGTTCTTC,CASSPMTGTGNVYNEQFF
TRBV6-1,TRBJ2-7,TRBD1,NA,TGTGCCAGCAGTGAACCCGGGACAGCCTACGAGCAGTACTTC,CASSEPGTAYEQYF
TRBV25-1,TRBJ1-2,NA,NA,TGTGCCAGCAGTGAATCAGGGGCGGGGTACTATGGCTACACCTTC,CASSESGAGYYGYTF
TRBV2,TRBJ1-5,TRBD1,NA,TGTGCCAGCGAGTGGGGGACAGGGGCCAGTCAGCCCCAGCATTTT,CASEWGTGASQPQHF
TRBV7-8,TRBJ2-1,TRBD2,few,TGTGCCAGCAGCCCCCAGGGACTAGCGGATCACAATGAGCAGTTCTTC,CASSPQGLADHNEQFF
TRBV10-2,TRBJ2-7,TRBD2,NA,TGCGCCAGCAGTGAGTCTCCTGGCAGCGGGAGCAAGGCCTACGAGCAGTACTTC,CASSESPGSGSKAYEQYF
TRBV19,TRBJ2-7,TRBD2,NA,TGTGCCGCCGGGACTAGCGGGACCTACGAGCAGTACTTC,CAAGTSGTYEQYF
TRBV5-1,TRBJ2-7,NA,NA,TGCGCCAGCAGCTTGACACCGGGACAACTAAGAATCCACGAGCAGTACTTC,CASSLTPGQLRIHEQYF
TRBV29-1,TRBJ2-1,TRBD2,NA,TGCAGCGGCGACCGAGCGGGAGCTTTCGGTGAGCAGTTCTTC,CSGDRAGAFGEQFF
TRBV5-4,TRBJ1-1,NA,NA,TGTGCCAGCAGCTTCCTAGGGGTGAACACTGAAGCTTTCTTT,CASSFLGVNTEAFF
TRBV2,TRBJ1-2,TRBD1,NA,TGTGCCAGCAGAGAGGGGGCGAATGGCTACACCTTC,CASREGANGYTF
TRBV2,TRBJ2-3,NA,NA,TGTGCCAGCAGGGACCGATTCACAGATACGCAGTATTTT,CASRDRFTDTQYF
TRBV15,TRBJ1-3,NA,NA,TGTGCCACCAGTCTGAACTCTGGAAACACCATATATTTT,CATSLNSGNTIYF
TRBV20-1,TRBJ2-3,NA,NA,TGCAGTGCTAGTGACGGTCATACGCAGTATTTT,CSASDGHTQYF
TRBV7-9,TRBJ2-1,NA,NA,TGTGCCAGCAGGAATATTCTAGGCGGGGACTACAATGAGCAGTTCTTC,CASRNILGGDYNEQFF
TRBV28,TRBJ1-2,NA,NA,TGTGCCAGCAGTTTCGGGAACTATGGCTACACCTTC,CASSFGNYGYTF
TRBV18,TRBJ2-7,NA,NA,TGTGCCAGCTCACCCGCTCCCATAGCCTACGAGCAGTACTTC,CASSPAPIAYEQYF
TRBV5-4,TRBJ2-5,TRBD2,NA,TGTGCCAGCAGACCCGGGACTAGCGGGAGTGAGACCCAGTACTTC,CASRPGTSGSETQYF
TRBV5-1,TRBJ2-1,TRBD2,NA,TGCGCCACCCGGGCGCGGGAGGTCTACAATGAGCAGTTCTTC,CATRAREVYNEQFF
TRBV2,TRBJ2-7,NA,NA,TGTGCCAGCTCCCTCGTTACGGGCCTACCCGAGCAGTACTTC,CASSLVTGLPEQYF
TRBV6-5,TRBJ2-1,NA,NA,TGTGCCAGCAGACAGGGTTTCTCCTACAATGAGCAGTTCTTC,CASRQGFSYNEQFF
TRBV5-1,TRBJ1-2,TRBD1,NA,TGCGCCAGCGGGGACGGACAGGGTTATGGCTACACCTTC,CASGDGQGYGYTF
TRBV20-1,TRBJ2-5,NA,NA,TGCAGTGCTAGAGGAGGGGAGACCCAGTACTTC,CSARGGETQYF
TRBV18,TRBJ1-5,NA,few,TGTGCCAGCTCTCCTCAGGGTGTCAATCAGCCCCAGCATTTT,CASSPQGVNQPQHF
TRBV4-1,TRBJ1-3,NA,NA,TGCGCCAGCAGCCAAGAAATCTTTACCGGAAACACCATATATTTT,CASSQEIFTGNTIYF
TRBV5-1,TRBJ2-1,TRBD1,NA,TGCGCCAGCGGGACAGGGGGCGCGGGGCAGTTCTTC,CASGTGGAGQFF
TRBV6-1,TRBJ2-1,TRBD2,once,TGTGCCAGCAGTGAATCCCCGACTAGCGGGAAATACAATGAGCAGTTCTTC,CASSESPTSGKYNEQFF
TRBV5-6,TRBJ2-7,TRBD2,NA,TGTGCCAGCAGCTCCGGCGGACTAGCGGGAAGTTACGAGCAGTACTTC,CASSSGGLAGSYEQYF
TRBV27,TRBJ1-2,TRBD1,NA,TGTGCCAGCAGTTTACTTTCCCGTCCCGGGACAGGGGTGGGTGGCTACACCTTC,CASSLLSRPGTGVGGYTF
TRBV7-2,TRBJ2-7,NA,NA,TGTGCCAGCAGTTCAAATCCGGGGTACGAGCAGTACTTC,CASSSNPGYEQYF